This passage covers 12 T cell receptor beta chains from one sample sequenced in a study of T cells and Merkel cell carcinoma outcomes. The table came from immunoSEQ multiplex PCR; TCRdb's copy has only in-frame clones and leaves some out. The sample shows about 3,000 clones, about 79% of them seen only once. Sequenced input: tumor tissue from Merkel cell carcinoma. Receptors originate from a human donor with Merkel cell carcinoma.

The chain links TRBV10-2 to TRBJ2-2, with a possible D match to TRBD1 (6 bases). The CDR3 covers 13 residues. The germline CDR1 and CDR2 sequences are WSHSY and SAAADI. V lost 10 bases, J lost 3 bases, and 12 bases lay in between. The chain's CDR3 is CANRARDTGELFF. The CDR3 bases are TGCGCCAACAGGGCCCGGGACACCGGGGAGCTGTTTTTT.

This chain's CDR3 is CASSPQGDQPQHF. The CDR3 DNA sequence: TGTGCCAGCAGCCCGCAGGGGGATCAGCCCCAGCATTTT. V and J are TRBV4-2 and TRBJ1-5; 7 bases are shared with TRBD1. From germline, CDR1 is LGHNA and CDR2 YNFKEQ. The CDR3 is made up of 13 amino acids. The junction had 2 bases not matched to a gene; V was cut back by 4 bases and J by 5 bases.

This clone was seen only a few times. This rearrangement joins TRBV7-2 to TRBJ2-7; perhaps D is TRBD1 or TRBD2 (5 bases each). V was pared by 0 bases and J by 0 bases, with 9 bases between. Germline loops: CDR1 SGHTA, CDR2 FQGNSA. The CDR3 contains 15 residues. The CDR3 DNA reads TGTGCCAGCAGCTTAGCGGGACGGGCCTCCTACGAGCAGTACTTC. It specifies CASSLAGRASYEQYF.

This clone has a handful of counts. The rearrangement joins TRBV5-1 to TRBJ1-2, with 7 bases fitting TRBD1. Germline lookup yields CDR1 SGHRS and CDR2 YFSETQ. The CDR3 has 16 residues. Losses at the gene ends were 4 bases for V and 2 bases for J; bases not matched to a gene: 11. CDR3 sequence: CASSPTLGQDNYGYTF. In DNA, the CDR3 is TGCGCCAGCAGCCCAACCCTAGGACAGGACAACTATGGCTACACCTTC. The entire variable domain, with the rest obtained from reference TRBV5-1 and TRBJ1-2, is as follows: KAGVTQTPRYLIKTRGQQVTLSCSPISGHRSVSWYQQTPGQGLQFLFEYFSETQRNKGNFPGRFSGRQFSNSRSEMNVSTLELGDSALYLCASSPTLGQDNYGYTFGSGTRLTVV.

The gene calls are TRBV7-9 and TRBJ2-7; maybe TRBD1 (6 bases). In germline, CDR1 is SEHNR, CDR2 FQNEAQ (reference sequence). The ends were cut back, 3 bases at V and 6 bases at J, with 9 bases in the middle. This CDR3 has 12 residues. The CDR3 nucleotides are TGTGCCAGCAGCTTTCAGGGGAGCGAGCAGTACTTC. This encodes CASSFQGSEQYF. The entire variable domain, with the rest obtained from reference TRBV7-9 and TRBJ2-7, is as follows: DTGVSQNPRHKITKRGQNVTFRCDPISEHNRLYWYRQTLGQGPEFLTYFQNEAQLEKSRLLSDRFSAERPKGSFSTLEIQRTEQGDSAMYLCASSFQGSEQYFGPGTRLTVT.

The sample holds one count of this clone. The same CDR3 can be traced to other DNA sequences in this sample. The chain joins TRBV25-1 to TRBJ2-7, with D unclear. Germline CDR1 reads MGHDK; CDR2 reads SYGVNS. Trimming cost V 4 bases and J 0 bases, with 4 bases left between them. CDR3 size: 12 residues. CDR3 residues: CASSVGSYEQYF. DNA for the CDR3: TGTGCCAGCAGTGTGGGCTCCTACGAGCAGTACTTC.

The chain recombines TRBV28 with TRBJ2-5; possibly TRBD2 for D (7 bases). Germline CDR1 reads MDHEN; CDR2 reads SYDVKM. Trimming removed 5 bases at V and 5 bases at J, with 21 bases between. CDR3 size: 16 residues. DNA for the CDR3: TGTGCCAGCAGTCCTGCAACTAGGGGGGGTTGGGAGACCCAGTACTTC. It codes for CASSPATRGGWETQYF.

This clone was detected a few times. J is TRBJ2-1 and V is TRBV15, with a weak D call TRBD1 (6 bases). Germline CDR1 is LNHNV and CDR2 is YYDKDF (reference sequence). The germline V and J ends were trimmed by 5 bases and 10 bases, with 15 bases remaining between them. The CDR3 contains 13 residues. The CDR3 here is CATSLKQGLEQFF. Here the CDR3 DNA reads TGTGCCACCAGCCTGAAACAGGGCCTGGAGCAGTTCTTC. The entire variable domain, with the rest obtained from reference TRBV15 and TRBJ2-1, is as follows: DAMVIQNPRYQVTQFGKPVTLSCSQTLNHNVMYWYQQKSSQAPKLLFHYYDKDFNNEADTPDNFQSRRPNTSFCFLDIRSPGLGDTAMYLCATSLKQGLEQFFGPGTRLTVL.

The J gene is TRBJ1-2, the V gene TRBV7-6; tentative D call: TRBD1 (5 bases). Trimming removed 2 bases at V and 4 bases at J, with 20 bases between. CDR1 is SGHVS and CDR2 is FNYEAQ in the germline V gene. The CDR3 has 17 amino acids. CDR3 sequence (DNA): TGTGCCAGCAGCTTAAGCCCGCCCAGTGGGGCAACCTATGGCTACACCTTC. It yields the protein CASSLSPPSGATYGYTF.

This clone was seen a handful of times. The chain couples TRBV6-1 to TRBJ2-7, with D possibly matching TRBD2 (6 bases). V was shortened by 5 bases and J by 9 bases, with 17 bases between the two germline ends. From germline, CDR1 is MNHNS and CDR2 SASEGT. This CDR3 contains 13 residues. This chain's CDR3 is CASSPDRWGVQYF. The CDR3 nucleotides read TGTGCCAGCAGTCCCGACCGCTGGGGGGTGCAGTACTTC.

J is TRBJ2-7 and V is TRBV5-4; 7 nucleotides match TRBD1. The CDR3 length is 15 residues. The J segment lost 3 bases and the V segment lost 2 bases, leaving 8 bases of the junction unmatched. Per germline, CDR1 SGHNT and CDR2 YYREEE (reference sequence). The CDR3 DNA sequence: TGTGCCAGCAGCTTTCCGGGACAGTCCGTCTACGAGCAGTACTTC. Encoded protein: CASSFPGQSVYEQYF.

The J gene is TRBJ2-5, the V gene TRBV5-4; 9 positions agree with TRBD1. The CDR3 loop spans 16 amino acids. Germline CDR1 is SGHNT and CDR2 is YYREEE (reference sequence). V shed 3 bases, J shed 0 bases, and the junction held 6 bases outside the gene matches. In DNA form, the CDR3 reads TGTGCCAGCAGCTGGGGACAGGGCTACAACCAAGAGACCCAGTACTTC. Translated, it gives CASSWGQGYNQETQYF.